This TCR beta chain is from a study of monozygotic twins with inflammatory bowel disease. Study-wide findings and caveats: TCRbeta diversity (inverse Simpson) was lower in IBD patients than in healthy co-twins.

cDNA synthesis was performed in eight separate reactions for each sample. Using TCRalpha and TCRbeta cDNA, the researchers carried out two nested PCRs that lasted 16 and 9 cycles. Reprocessing the 5' RACE reads, TCRdb reports a single entry for every CDR3 protein and omits DNA. The listing records 440,000 or so distinct CDR3 sequences. Concerning this clonotype: Its antigen is undetermined.

With no T cell sorting beforehand, total RNA was isolated from whole blood. The CDR3 has 14 amino acids. Germline V gives CDR1 ENHRY, CDR2 SYGVKD. The sequenced material came from blood. This chain connects TRBV10-3 to TRBJ2-5; TCRdb returns TRBD1, unconfirmable since there is no DNA. The sequence derives from a human donor with ulcerative colitis or Crohn's disease, or a healthy co-twin of an affected twin (not recorded which). CDR3 in amino acids: CAISPGTSGETQYF.